Only one count was recorded for the clone carrying this T cell receptor (beta chain). As yet, its antigen is unknown. The data originate from a study of molecular identifiers for immune sequencing clone quantification. Overall study findings and caveats: Reports indicate spiked Jurkat TCR RNA from one cell could be found among one million naive cells.

The CD8+CD4-CCR7+CD45RA+ phenotype defined the sorted naive CD8 T cells. V lost 3 bases, J lost 6 bases, and 9 bases lay in between. The CDR3 extends over 13 amino acids. Library preparation followed earlier protocols using designated TCR primers. TCRdb passed the PCR reads through MiXCR, listing each CDR3 protein once. Of a few hundred thousand distinct CDR3 sequences listed, 20% to 25% are singletons. This receptor was obtained from a human donor in good health. Some libraries in this study had Jurkat cell RNA spiked in. The sequenced material came from naive CD8+ T cells from blood, with Jurkat cell RNA spiked in. Subset specified: FACS-sorted CD8+CD4-CCR7+CD45RA+ naive T cells. The rearrangement links TRBV12-3 or TRBV12-4 to TRBJ2-1; possible D gene TRBD1, 5 bases. This chain's CDR3 is CASSFRQSNEQFF. CDR3 bases: TGTGCCAGCAGTTTTAGACAGAGCAATGAGCAGTTCTTC.